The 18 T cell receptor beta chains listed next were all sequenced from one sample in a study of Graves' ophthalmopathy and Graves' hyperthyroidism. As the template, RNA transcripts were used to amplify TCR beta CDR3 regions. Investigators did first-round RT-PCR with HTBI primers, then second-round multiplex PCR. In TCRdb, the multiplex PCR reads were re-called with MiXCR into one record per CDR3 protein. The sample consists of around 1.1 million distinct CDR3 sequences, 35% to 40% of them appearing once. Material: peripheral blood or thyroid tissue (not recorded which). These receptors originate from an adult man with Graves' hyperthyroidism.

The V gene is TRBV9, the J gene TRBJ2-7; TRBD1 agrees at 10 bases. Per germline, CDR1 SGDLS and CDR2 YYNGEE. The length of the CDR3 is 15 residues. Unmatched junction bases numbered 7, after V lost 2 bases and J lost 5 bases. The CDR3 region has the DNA TGTGCCAGCAGCGTGGGGACAGGGGTTAAGAACGAGCAGTACTTC. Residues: CASSVGTGVKNEQYF.

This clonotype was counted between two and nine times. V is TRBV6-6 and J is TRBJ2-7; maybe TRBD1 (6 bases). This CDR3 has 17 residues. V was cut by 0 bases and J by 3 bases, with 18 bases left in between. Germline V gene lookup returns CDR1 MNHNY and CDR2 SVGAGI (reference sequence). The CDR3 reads CASSYSRRVDRNYEQYF. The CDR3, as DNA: TGTGCCAGCAGTTACTCTCGACGGGTTGACAGGAACTACGAGCAGTACTTC.

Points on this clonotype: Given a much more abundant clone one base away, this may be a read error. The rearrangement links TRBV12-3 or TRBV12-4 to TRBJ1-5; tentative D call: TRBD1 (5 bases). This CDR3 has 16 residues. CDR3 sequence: CASSTQGGMSSQPQHF. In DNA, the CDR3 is TGTGCCAGCAGCACTCAGGGAGGTATGAGCAGTCAGCCCCAGCATTTT.

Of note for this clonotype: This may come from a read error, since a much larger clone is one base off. The CDR3 reads CASSSTVGGGNQPQHF. DNA for the CDR3: TGTGCCAGTAGTTCTACCGTGGGGGGCGGCAATCAGCCCCAGCATTTT. This chain joins TRBV24-1 and TRBJ1-5, with D tentatively TRBD1 (6 bases). The length of the CDR3 is 16 residues. Per the germline V gene, CDR1 is KGHDR and CDR2 is SFDVKD. V was shortened by 11 bases and J by 2 bases, with 21 bases between the two germline ends.

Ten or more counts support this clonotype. Here the CDR3 reads CASSEVVGVNSPLHF. CDR3 DNA: TGTGCCAGCAGTGAAGTGGTAGGGGTAAATTCACCCCTCCACTTT. The chain carries TRBV2 and TRBJ1-6; D is perhaps TRBD1 (5 bases). Germline loops: CDR1 SNHLY, CDR2 FYNNEI. Trimming cost V 1 base and J 7 bases, with 11 bases left between them. CDR3 length: 15 residues.

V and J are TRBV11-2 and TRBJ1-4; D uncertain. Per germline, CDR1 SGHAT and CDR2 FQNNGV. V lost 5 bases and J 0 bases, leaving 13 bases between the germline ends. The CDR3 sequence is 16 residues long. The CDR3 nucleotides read TGTGCCAGCAGCCAAGCGGTACCGCCAACTAATGAAAAACTGTTTTTT. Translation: CASSQAVPPTNEKLFF.

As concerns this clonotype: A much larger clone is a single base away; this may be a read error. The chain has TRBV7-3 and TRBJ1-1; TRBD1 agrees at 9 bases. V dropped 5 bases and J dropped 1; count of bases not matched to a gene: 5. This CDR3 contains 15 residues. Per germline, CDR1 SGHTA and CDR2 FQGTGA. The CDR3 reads CASSATGGRNTEAFF. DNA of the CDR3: TGTGCCAGCAGCGCGACAGGGGGTAGGAACACTGAAGCTTTCTTT. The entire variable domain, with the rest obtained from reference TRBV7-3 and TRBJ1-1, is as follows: GAGVSQTPSNKVTEKGKYVELRCDPISGHTALYWYRQSLGQGPEFLIYFQGTGAADDSGLPNDRFFAVRPEGSVSTLKIQRTERGDSAVYLCASSATGGRNTEAFFGQGTRLTVV.

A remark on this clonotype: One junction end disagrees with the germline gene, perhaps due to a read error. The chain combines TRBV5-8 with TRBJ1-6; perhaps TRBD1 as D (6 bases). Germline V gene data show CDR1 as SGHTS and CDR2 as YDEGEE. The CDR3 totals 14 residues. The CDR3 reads CVSSYRDNNSPLHF. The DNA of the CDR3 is TGTGTCAGCAGCTACCGGGACAATAATTCACCCCTCCACTTT.

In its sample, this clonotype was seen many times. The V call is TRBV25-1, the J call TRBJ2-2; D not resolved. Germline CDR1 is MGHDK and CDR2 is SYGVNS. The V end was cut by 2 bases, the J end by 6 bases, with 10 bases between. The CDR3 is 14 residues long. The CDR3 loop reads CASSEILGSGELFF. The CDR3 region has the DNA TGTGCCAGCAGTGAAATATTGGGTTCCGGGGAGCTGTTTTTT.

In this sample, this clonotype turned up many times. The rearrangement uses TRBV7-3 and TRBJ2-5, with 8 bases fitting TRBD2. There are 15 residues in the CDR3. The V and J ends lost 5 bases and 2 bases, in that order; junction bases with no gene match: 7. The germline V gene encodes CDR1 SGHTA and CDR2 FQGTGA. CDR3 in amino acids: CASSRGGTSQETQYF. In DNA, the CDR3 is TGTGCCAGCAGCCGGGGGGGGACGTCGCAAGAGACCCAGTACTTC.

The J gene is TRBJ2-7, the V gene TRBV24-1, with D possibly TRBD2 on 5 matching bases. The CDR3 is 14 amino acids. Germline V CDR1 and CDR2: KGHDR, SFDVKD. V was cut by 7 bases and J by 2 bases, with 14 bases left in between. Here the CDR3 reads CATSETGRAYEQYF. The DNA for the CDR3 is TGTGCCACCAGCGAGACGGGGAGAGCCTACGAGCAGTACTTC.

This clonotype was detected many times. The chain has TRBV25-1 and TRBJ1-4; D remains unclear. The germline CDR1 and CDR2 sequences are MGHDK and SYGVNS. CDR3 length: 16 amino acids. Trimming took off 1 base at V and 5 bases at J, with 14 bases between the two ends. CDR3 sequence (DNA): TGTGCCAGCAGTGAATCGTCGTTGGCAGTCAATGAAAAACTGTTTTTT. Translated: CASSESSLAVNEKLFF.

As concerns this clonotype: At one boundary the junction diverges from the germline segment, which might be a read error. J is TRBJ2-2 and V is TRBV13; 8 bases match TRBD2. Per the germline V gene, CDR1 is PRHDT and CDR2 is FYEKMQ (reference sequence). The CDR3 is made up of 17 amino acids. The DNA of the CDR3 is TGTACCAGCAGAACTAGCGGCGCGCTCCTGAACACCGGGGAGCTGTTTTTT. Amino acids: CTSRTSGALLNTGELFF.

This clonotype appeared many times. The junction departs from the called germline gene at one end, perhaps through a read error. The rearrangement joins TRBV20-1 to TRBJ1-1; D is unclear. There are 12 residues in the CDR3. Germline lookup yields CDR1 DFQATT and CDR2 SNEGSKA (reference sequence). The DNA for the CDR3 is TGCAGTGCGAGAGACATGAACACTGAAGCTTTCTTT. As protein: CSARDMNTEAFF.

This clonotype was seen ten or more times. The CDR3 sequence is CAIRDAQGMNTEAFF. CDR3 sequence (DNA): TGTGCCATCAGAGACGCGCAGGGAATGAACACTGAAGCTTTCTTT. The chain is built from TRBV10-3 and TRBJ1-1, with a weak D call TRBD1 (5 bases). There are 15 residues in the CDR3. Trimming stripped 6 bases from V and 0 bases from J, with 14 bases between. Germline CDR1 and CDR2: ENHRY and SYGVKD.

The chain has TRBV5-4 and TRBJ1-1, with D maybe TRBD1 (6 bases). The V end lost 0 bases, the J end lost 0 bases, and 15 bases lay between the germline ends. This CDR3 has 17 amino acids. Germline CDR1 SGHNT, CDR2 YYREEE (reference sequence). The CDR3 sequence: CASSLERGARLNTEAFF. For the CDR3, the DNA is TGTGCCAGCAGCTTGGAGAGGGGGGCGCGGCTGAACACTGAAGCTTTCTTT.

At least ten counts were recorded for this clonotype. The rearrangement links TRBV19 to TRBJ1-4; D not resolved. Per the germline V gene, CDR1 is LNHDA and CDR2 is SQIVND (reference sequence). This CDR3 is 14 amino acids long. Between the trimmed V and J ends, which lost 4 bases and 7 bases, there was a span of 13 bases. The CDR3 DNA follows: TGTGCCAGTAGTACCGGGAACGTCGGTGAAAAACTGTTTTTT. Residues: CASSTGNVGEKLFF. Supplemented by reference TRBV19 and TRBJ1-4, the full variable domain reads DGGITQSPKYLFRKEGQNVTLSCEQNLNHDAMYWYRQDPGQGLRLIYYSQIVNDFQKGDIAEGYSVSREKKESFPLTVTSAQKNPTAFYLCASSTGNVGEKLFFGSGTQLSVL.

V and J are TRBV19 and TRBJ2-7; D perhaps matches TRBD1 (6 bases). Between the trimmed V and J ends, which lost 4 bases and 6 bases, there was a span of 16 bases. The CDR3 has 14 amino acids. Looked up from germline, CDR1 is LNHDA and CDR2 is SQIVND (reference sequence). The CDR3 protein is CASSTQQGTCEQYF. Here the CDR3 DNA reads TGTGCCAGTAGTACGCAGCAGGGGACCTGCGAGCAGTACTTC.